The subject of this entry is one T cell receptor (beta chain). Its specific antigen is unknown. The germline gene is not matched at one end of the junction; a read error may be the cause. Libraries were constructed by PCR. The run used an Illumina HiSeq 2500. Molecular barcoding was employed in the preparation of TCR libraries, with unique molecular identifiers being used to normalize TCRbeta repertoire quantification. Through fastp at Q25 and MiXCR, TCRdb rebuilt clones from the public reads, retaining in-frame beta chains. Entries that share a CDR3 protein sequence are merged under the most common genes and DNA. The sample includes about 440,000 distinct CDR3 sequences, with approximately 41% observed a single time. Roughly 27% of the sample goes to the ten largest clones. As encoded in the germline V gene (reference sequence), CDR1 is DFQATT while CDR2 is SNEGSKA. There are 12 amino acids in the CDR3, from cysteine to phenylalanine inclusive. Kept here is only the CDR3 DNA, which spans 36 bases and is read in frame from base 1.

The treatment or condition tag for this specimen amounts to: allogeneic hematopoietic cell transplantation with graft depleted of TCRalphabeta T cells and CD19 B cells. Transplant recipients were children who received TCRalphabeta/CD19-depleted allogeneic hematopoietic cell grafts. This sample was taken from a study of T-cell reconstitution after alpha-beta-depleted transplantation in children (dated by TCRdb to about 2016). In the study overall: Using TCR repertoire profiling, the study quantitatively followed how T-cell immune reconstitution unfolded in children after TCRalphabeta/CD19-depleted allogeneic hematopoietic cell transplantation.

General study outcomes and caveats: The apparently early alphabetaT-cell count recovery about two months after transplant was reportedly dependent on only several hundred rapidly expanded clones derived from non-depleted graft cells. In some patients, high TCRbeta diversity at day 60 was attributed to recipient T cells and intrathymic progenitors that had survived conditioning. Hyperexpanded clone frequencies declined over subsequent months; after one year, T-cell counts and TCRbeta diversity were mostly attributed to newly produced T cells.

This clonotype was sampled from a girl aged 2 to 9 with aplastic anemia, due to receive a stem cell transplant. The chain employs TRBV20-1 and TRBJ2-2; TRBD2 is a possible D gene, resting on 5 matching bases. This specimen was PBMCs, taken before TCRalphabeta/CD19-depleted stem cell transplant. In nucleotides, the sequence is TGCAGTGCTGGTCGTGAGCCCGGGGATCTGTTTTTT. It encodes CSAGREPGDLFF.